This passage covers 20 T cell receptor beta chains from one sample sequenced in a study of post-analysis software for immune sequencing data. Findings and caveats of the study: Five or six TRBV segments, TRBV5-6, TRBV5-1 and TRBV20-1 among them, were found more frequent in patients than controls.

Every TCR beta cDNA library bore unique molecular identifiers. TCRdb itself ran the PCR reads through MiXCR, one entry per CDR3 protein. The sample records approximately 630,000 distinct CDR3 sequences, approximately 60% being singletons. Their specific antigens are unknown. The sequenced material came from blood. The receptors originated from a girl between 2 and 10 years old with multiple sclerosis.

The chain employs TRBV6-4 and TRBJ2-3; D could derive from TRBD1 or TRBD2 (5 bases each). Per germline, CDR1 MRHNA and CDR2 SNTAGT. The CDR3 spans 13 residues. V gave up 2 bases and J gave up 6 bases, with 9 bases separating them. As DNA, the CDR3 is TGTGCCAGCAGTGACGAGTGGGGGGATACGCAGTATTTT. Protein product: CASSDEWGDTQYF.

The chain carries TRBV6-5 and TRBJ2-3; no reliable D call. The CDR3 totals 16 residues. Germline CDR1 is MNHEY and CDR2 is SVGAGI. V was trimmed by 0 bases and J by 0 bases, leaving 10 bases between them. CDR3 residues: CASSYSTGFSTDTQYF. CDR3 bases: TGTGCCAGCAGTTACTCTACGGGTTTCAGCACAGATACGCAGTATTTT.

This clonotype has a handful of counts. The rearrangement uses TRBV4-1 and TRBJ2-1, with TRBD1 matching over 9 bases. V gave up 0 bases and J gave up 7 bases; unmatched junction bases: 7. Germline V gene sequence: CDR1 MGHRA, CDR2 YSYEKL. CDR3 length: 16 residues. CDR3 coding DNA: TGCGCCAGCAGCCAAGATATGAGAGGACAGGGGAATGAGCAGTTCTTC. Amino acid sequence: CASSQDMRGQGNEQFF.

The chain is built from TRBV20-1 and TRBJ2-7; TRBD2 matches at 8 bases. Germline CDR1 reads DFQATT; CDR2 reads SNEGSKA (reference sequence). The V segment lost 3 bases and the J segment 0 bases; nucleotides outside the gene matches: 4. The CDR3 extends over 14 amino acids. The CDR3 is CSARKRGSSYEQYF. In DNA, the CDR3 is TGCAGTGCTAGGAAGCGGGGGAGCTCCTACGAGCAGTACTTC.

V is TRBV6-1 and J is TRBJ2-7, with D possibly matching TRBD1 (5 bases). Germline CDR1 MNHNS, CDR2 SASEGT. V was pared by 8 bases and J by 0 bases, with 11 bases between. CDR3 length: 13 residues. The CDR3, as DNA: TGTGCCAGCGGGGCGGATAGCTCCTACGAGCAGTACTTC. Its translation is CASGADSSYEQYF.

In its sample, this clonotype was seen a few times. The chain is built from TRBV20-1 and TRBJ1-5; unclear D gene. CDR1 and CDR2 (germline): DFQATT, SNEGSKA (reference sequence). The CDR3 spans 13 residues. Between the trimmed V and J ends, which lost 5 bases and 2 bases, there was a span of 10 bases. The CDR3: CSAYPRGNQPQHF. The CDR3 region has the DNA TGCAGTGCTTATCCTAGGGGCAATCAGCCCCAGCATTTT.

This chain uses TRBV12-3 or TRBV12-4 with TRBJ1-1; 9 nucleotides match TRBD1. The CDR3 is 15 amino acids. Losses at the gene ends were 7 bases for V and 3 bases for J; bases not matched to a gene: 9. CDR3 bases: TGTGCCAGCACAGACAGGGGGAGGGCGCACACTGAAGCTTTCTTT. The encoded protein is CASTDRGRAHTEAFF.

This clonotype was picked up a small number of times. This chain joins TRBV5-1 and TRBJ1-1, with unresolved D. This CDR3 has 14 amino acids. From germline, CDR1 is SGHRS and CDR2 YFSETQ. Trimming stripped 0 bases from V and 3 bases from J, with 9 bases between. CDR3 sequence reads: CASSLDPRDTEAFF. As DNA, the CDR3 is TGCGCCAGCAGCTTGGACCCAAGGGACACTGAAGCTTTCTTT.

The chain combines TRBV15 with TRBJ1-4, with 9 nucleotides matching TRBD1. Germline V gene lookup returns CDR1 LNHNV and CDR2 YYDKDF (reference sequence). This CDR3 region has 15 residues. V dropped 3 bases and J dropped 15; count of bases not matched to a gene: 14. The CDR3 DNA is TGTGCCACCAGCAGTCCGGGACAGGGAGTGGTAAAGGTGTTTTTT. As protein: CATSSPGQGVVKVFF.

This clonotype turned up a few times. This chain links TRBV2 with TRBJ2-1; the match to TRBD2 covers 10 bases. From germline, CDR1 is SNHLY and CDR2 FYNNEI. The V gene end was trimmed by 6 bases and the J gene end by 2 bases; junction bases not matched to a gene: 10. The CDR3 contains 17 residues. The CDR3 DNA reads as TGTGCCAGCAGACTATCGGGACTAGCGAGACCCTACAATGAGCAGTTCTTC. Translating it yields CASRLSGLARPYNEQFF.

The chain employs TRBV4-3 and TRBJ1-6; 9 positions agree with TRBD1. Trimming removed 2 bases from V and 6 bases from J; junction bases left unmatched: 5. Per germline, CDR1 LGHNA and CDR2 YSLEER. The CDR3 is made up of 16 amino acids. The CDR3 coding sequence is TGCGCCAGCAGCCAAATCGGACAGGGGTTTAATTCACCCCTCCACTTT. It translates to CASSQIGQGFNSPLHF.

The gene calls are TRBV7-6 and TRBJ2-3, with 8 nucleotides matching TRBD2. The CDR3 runs 19 residues. Germline V CDR1 and CDR2: SGHVS, FNYEAQ. Losses at the gene ends were 4 bases for V and 4 bases for J; bases not matched to a gene: 19. The CDR3 region is CASSSPISGDQSRADTQYF. The CDR3 DNA reads TGTGCCAGCAGCTCCCCAATTAGCGGGGATCAATCCCGGGCAGATACGCAGTATTTT.

The chain is built from TRBV5-1 and TRBJ1-5, with 8 bases identical to TRBD1. V was pared by 4 bases and J by 4 bases, with 4 bases of the junction left unmatched. Per germline, CDR1 SGHRS and CDR2 YFSETQ. The CDR3 has 14 residues. The CDR3, as DNA: TGCGCCAGCAGCCACGGGGACAGGAATCAGCCCCAGCATTTT. As protein: CASSHGDRNQPQHF.

This chain links TRBV27 with TRBJ2-5; TRBD1 agrees at 9 bases. V shed 3 bases, J shed 5 bases, and the junction held 4 bases outside the gene matches. The CDR3 has 14 amino acids. Germline CDR1 MNHEY, CDR2 SMNVEV (reference sequence). The CDR3 nucleotides read TGTGCCAGCAGTTTCACAGGGGGCCGGGAGACCCAGTACTTC. Translated, it gives CASSFTGGRETQYF.

The genes are TRBV7-2 and TRBJ2-7; no reliable D call. This CDR3 contains 12 residues. Trimming stripped 6 bases from V and 6 bases from J, with 12 bases between. Germline V CDR1 and CDR2: SGHTA, FQGNSA. As DNA, the CDR3 is TGTGCCAGCAGGGAAATCGGAAGCGAGCAGTACTTC. Translation gives CASREIGSEQYF.

Turning to this clonotype: A read error is possible here, since a much larger clone lies one base away. The V gene is TRBV7-9, the J gene TRBJ1-2, with 8 bases that match TRBD1. This CDR3 has 14 amino acids. Germline values: CDR1 SEHNR, CDR2 FQNEAQ (reference sequence). The CDR3 nucleotides read TGTGCCTGCAGCTTGGACAGGGTTAACTATGGCTACACCTTC. Its translation: CACSLDRVNYGYTF.

This clonotype has only a few counts. V is TRBV5-4 and J is TRBJ1-2, with D hard to call. The V end was cut by 0 bases, the J end by 6 bases, with 12 bases between. Germline lookup yields CDR1 SGHNT and CDR2 YYREEE (reference sequence). CDR3 length: 14 residues. DNA of the CDR3: TGTGCCAGCAGCTTGGAATGGCAGGCTAATGGCTACACCTTC. Amino acid sequence: CASSLEWQANGYTF.

The rearrangement uses TRBV20-1 and TRBJ2-5; 9 bases fit TRBD2. The assigned J gene may be wrong: the sequence end matches TRBJ2-7 better. This CDR3 is 15 amino acids long. Germline loops: CDR1 DFQATT, CDR2 SNEGSKA (reference sequence). The CDR3: CSAREASGTLYEQYF. Here the CDR3 DNA reads TGCAGTGCTAGAGAGGCTAGCGGGACTTTATACGAGCAGTACTTC.

The rearrangement joins TRBV10-1 to TRBJ2-3, with TRBD2 identical over 10 bases. Germline V gene data show CDR1 as WNHNN and CDR2 as SYGVQD (reference sequence). CDR3 length: 17 amino acids. J gave up 6 bases and V 2 bases, and 11 bases lay outside the gene matches. CDR3 nucleotides: TGCGCCAGCAGTGAGGCCCTTACCGGGACTAGCGAGGATACGCAGTATTTT. It is translated as CASSEALTGTSEDTQYF.

The chain joins TRBV7-3 to TRBJ2-2, with 12 nucleotides matching TRBD2. Trimming at V came to 5 bases and at J to 2 bases, leaving 9 bases not matched to a gene. CDR1 and CDR2 (germline): SGHTA, FQGTGA. The CDR3 is 18 residues long. The CDR3 loop is CASSPARLAGDNTGELFF. The CDR3 nucleotides read TGTGCCAGCAGCCCGGCCCGACTAGCGGGAGACAACACCGGGGAGCTGTTTTTT.